This entry concerns a single T cell receptor beta chain. A second PCR, run for about 7 to 11 cycles, used a sample-barcoded 5' primer plus a J-beta primer mix. TCRdb reanalysed the 5' RACE reads using MiXCR and keeps one entry per CDR3 protein. The data hold around 800,000 distinct CDR3 sequences, with 40% to 50% observed a single time. This CDR3 contains 17 residues. The germline CDR1 and CDR2 sequences are MNHEY and SMNVEV (reference sequence). The junction had 10 bases not matched to a gene; V was cut back by 5 bases and J by 1 base. This sample is part of a study of blood T cells in healthy people across ages.

The clonotype comes from a man between 60 and 70 years old in good health. The chain carries TRBV27 and TRBJ2-1; TRBD2 aligns across 8 bases. Sequenced material: blood. The CDR3 DNA reads as TGTGCCAGCAGTCCAATATTACTAGCGGATTCCTACAATGAGCAGTTCTTC. Its translation is CASSPILLADSYNEQFF.